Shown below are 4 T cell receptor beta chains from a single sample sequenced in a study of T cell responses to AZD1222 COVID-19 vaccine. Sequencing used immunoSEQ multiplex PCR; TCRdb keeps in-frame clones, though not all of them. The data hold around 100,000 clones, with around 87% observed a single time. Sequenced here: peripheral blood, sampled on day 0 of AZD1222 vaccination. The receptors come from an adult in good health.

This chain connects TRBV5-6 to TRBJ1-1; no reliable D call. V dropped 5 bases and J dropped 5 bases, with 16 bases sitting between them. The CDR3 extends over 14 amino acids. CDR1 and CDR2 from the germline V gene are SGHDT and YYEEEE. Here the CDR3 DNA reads TGTGCCAGCAGTCGCGGACCCTCGGGTACTGAAGCTTTCTTT. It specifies CASSRGPSGTEAFF.

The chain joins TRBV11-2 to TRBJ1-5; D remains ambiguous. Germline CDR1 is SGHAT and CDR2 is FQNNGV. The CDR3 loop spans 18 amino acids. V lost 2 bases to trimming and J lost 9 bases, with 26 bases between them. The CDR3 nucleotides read TGTGCCAGCAGCTTATACGGTACCACGGACGGGAATTATCCGCCCCAGCATTTT. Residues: CASSLYGTTDGNYPPQHF. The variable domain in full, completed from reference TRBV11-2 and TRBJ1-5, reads EAGVAQSPRYKIIEKRQSVAFWCNPISGHATLYWYQQILGQGPKLLIQFQNNGVVDDSQLPKDRFSAERLKGVDSTLKIQPAKLEDSAVYLCASSLYGTTDGNYPPQHFGDGTRLSIL.

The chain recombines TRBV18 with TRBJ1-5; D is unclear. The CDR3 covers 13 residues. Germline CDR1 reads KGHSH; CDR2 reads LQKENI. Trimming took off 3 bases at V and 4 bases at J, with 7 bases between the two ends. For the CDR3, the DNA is TGTGCCAGCTCACCGTCAGAGAATCAGCCCCAGCATTTT. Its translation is CASSPSENQPQHF.

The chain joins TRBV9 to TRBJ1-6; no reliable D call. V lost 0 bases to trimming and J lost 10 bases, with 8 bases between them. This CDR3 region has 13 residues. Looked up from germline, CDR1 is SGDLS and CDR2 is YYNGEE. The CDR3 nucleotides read TGTGCCAGCAGCGTAGGGGATCGGTCACCCCTCCACTTT. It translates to CASSVGDRSPLHF.